This T cell receptor (beta chain) derives from a study of blood T cell repertoires in COVID-19. From germline, CDR1 is KGHSH and CDR2 LQKENI. There are 16 residues in the CDR3. Between the trimmed V and J ends, which lost 3 bases and 1 base, there was a span of 15 bases. This clone was recorded a few times. In the original processing: How many nucleated cells were present was estimated from reference gene primer amplification. Sequencing used immunoSEQ multiplex PCR; TCRdb keeps in-frame clones, though not all of them. V and J calls and clone size are copied from that table; D and trimming were computed from the DNA. This sample has 100,000 to 150,000 clones; around 86% occur once, and the top ten carry 9.5% to 10%.

The chain uses TRBV18 and TRBJ1-2; a possible D gene is TRBD1 (6 bases). Material for sequencing was peripheral blood. This TCR was sampled from a man aged 40-55 years with active or convalescent COVID-19. The DNA for the CDR3 is TGTGCCAGCTCACCCGGGGCAACAGGGATTAACTATGGCTACACCTTC. Amino acid sequence: CASSPGATGINYGYTF.